The 20 T cell receptor beta chains below all came from one sample that was sequenced in a study of Ad26.COV2.S vaccination and SARS-CoV-2 variants. Sequencing used immunoSEQ multiplex PCR; TCRdb keeps in-frame clones, though not all of them. The sample consists of some 290,000 clones, roughly 80% of them appearing once. Stated treatment: 19 received Ad26.COV2.S at low or high dose, single or two shots; about 5 received placebo; per-sample allocation not given. Day 63 after the first injection of vaccine or placebo was the sampling time. The specimen was peripheral blood, collected in a trial of Ad26.COV2.S vaccine versus placebo. Source of these receptors: a person aged 18-65 years who received the Ad26.COV2.S COVID-19 vaccine or a placebo.

This sequence joins TRBV13 and TRBJ1-4, with D unresolved. Germline CDR1 is PRHDT and CDR2 is FYEKMQ (reference sequence). The ends were cut back, 5 bases at V and 4 bases at J, with 11 bases in the middle. CDR3 size: 14 residues. CDR3: CASSRAGFNEKLFF. The CDR3 region has the DNA TGTGCCAGCAGCAGAGCCGGCTTTAATGAAAAACTGTTTTTT.

The chain is built from TRBV5-5 and TRBJ1-2; TRBD1 is a possible D gene (5 bases). This CDR3 contains 13 residues. Trimming shortened V by 4 bases and J by 4 bases, and 11 bases separated the two germline ends. Germline assignment: CDR1 SGHKS and CDR2 YYEKEE (reference sequence). The CDR3 DNA follows: TGTGCCAGCAGCCGGGACTCGACCTATGGCTACACCTTC. Translated: CASSRDSTYGYTF.

This chain joins TRBV5-5 and TRBJ2-5; no firm D call. CDR1 is SGHKS and CDR2 is YYEKEE in the germline V gene (reference sequence). Trimming pared 3 bases from V and 4 bases from J, leaving 10 bases between. The CDR3 length is 13 residues. The CDR3 DNA reads TGTGCCAGCAGCTCCGGTCGGACAGAGACCCAGTACTTC. It yields the protein CASSSGRTETQYF. Drawing the rest from reference TRBV5-5 and TRBJ2-5, the complete variable domain is DAGVTQSPTHLIKTRGQQVTLRCSPISGHKSVSWYQQVLGQGPQFIFQYYEKEERGRGNFPDRFSARQFPNYSSELNVNALLLGDSALYLCASSSGRTETQYFGPGTRLLVL.

The chain uses TRBV28 and TRBJ1-2; 11 bases are a match to TRBD1. Germline trimming cut 6 bases from V and 4 bases from J; bases unmatched to any gene: 7. Germline assignment: CDR1 MDHEN and CDR2 SYDVKM. The length of the CDR3 is 15 residues. The CDR3 bases are TGTGCCAGCAGAGGACAGGGGGCGCTTAGCTATGGCTACACCTTC. Amino acid sequence: CASRGQGALSYGYTF.

The sample holds one count of this clone. This chain connects TRBV5-6 to TRBJ1-2, with D perhaps TRBD1 (5 bases). Between the trimmed V and J ends, which lost 1 base and 1 base, there was a span of 5 bases. This CDR3 has 13 amino acids. The germline gives CDR1 SGHDT, CDR2 YYEEEE. In DNA, the CDR3 is TGTGCCAGCAGCTTGCAGGGTAACTATGGCTACACCTTC. Amino acid sequence: CASSLQGNYGYTF.

This rearrangement joins TRBV5-5 to TRBJ1-2; D is ambiguous. This CDR3 region has 15 residues. CDR1 and CDR2 (germline): SGHKS, YYEKEE (reference sequence). Trimming took off 1 base at V and 1 base at J, with 11 bases between the two ends. CDR3 sequence (DNA): TGTGCCAGCAGCTTGACCGGGCTGGATAACTATGGCTACACCTTC. This codes for CASSLTGLDNYGYTF.

This clone has just one count. The chain couples TRBV10-2 to TRBJ2-5; 7 bases fit TRBD2. V shed 6 bases, J shed 2 bases, and the junction held 6 bases outside the gene matches. CDR3 length: 14 residues. CDR1 WSHSY and CDR2 SAAADI come from the germline V gene. This chain's CDR3 is CASRGSAGQETQYF. As DNA, the CDR3 is TGCGCCAGCAGGGGATCAGCGGGGCAAGAGACCCAGTACTTC.

This clone was seen a few times. V and J are TRBV14 and TRBJ1-1; TRBD1 might be the D (5 bases). Per the germline V gene, CDR1 is SGHDN and CDR2 is FVKESK. The CDR3 covers 14 residues. The V and J ends lost 4 bases and 5 bases respectively, with 14 bases between them. The CDR3 sequence: CASSPHLTETEAFF. CDR3 DNA sequence: TGTGCCAGCAGCCCGCACTTGACAGAGACTGAAGCTTTCTTT.

The chain has TRBV20-1 and TRBJ1-6, with no clear D. V lost 6 bases, J lost 11 bases, and 5 bases lay in between. Germline V lookup: CDR1 DFQATT, CDR2 SNEGSKA (reference sequence). This CDR3 comprises 9 residues. Written as DNA, the CDR3 is TGCAGTGCAGGTCCACCCCTCCACTTT. Residues: CSAGPPLHF.

This clone is a singleton in its sample. The chain couples TRBV28 to TRBJ2-3; 9 bases agree with TRBD2. This CDR3 contains 17 residues. With 5 bases clipped from V and 0 bases from J, the junction kept 9 bases outside the gene matches. From germline, CDR1 is MDHEN and CDR2 SYDVKM. CDR3 nucleotide sequence: TGTGCCAGCAGTATCCATAGCGGGGGCCTTAGCACAGATACGCAGTATTTT. Its translation: CASSIHSGGLSTDTQYF.

There are a few counts of this clone. The chain carries TRBV7-8 and TRBJ1-3, with D unclear. Germline V gene data show CDR1 as SGHVS and CDR2 as FQNEAQ. The CDR3 contains 15 residues. Trimming stripped 0 bases from V and 0 bases from J, with 6 bases between. CDR3 region: CASSLATDSGNTIYF. CDR3 DNA sequence: TGTGCCAGCAGCTTAGCGACGGACTCTGGAAACACCATATATTTT. The full variable domain, completed using reference TRBV7-8 and TRBJ1-3, is GAGVSQSPRYKVAKRGQDVALRCDPISGHVSLFWYQQALGQGPEFLTYFQNEAQLDKSGLPSDRFFAERPEGSVSTLKIQRTQQEDSAVYLCASSLATDSGNTIYFGEGSWLTVV.

This chain links TRBV6-1 with TRBJ1-6; D is uncertain. The CDR3 is 18 residues long. CDR1 is MNHNS and CDR2 is SASEGT in the germline V gene. Between the trimmed V and J ends, which lost 3 bases and 0 bases, there was a span of 15 bases. The CDR3 spells CASSDPLERNSYNSPLHF. In DNA, the CDR3 is TGTGCCAGCAGTGATCCCCTCGAGCGGAACTCCTATAATTCACCCCTCCACTTT.

The chain links TRBV6-5 to TRBJ1-5; D unresolved. V was pared by 5 bases and J by 2 bases, with 10 bases between. The CDR3 runs 14 residues. Germline V gene sequence: CDR1 MNHEY, CDR2 SVGAGI. CDR3: CASSRRAGNQPQHF. The CDR3 DNA follows: TGTGCCAGCAGTCGGCGGGCCGGCAATCAGCCCCAGCATTTT.

The V gene is TRBV27, the J gene TRBJ2-5; D gene unclear. CDR3 size: 13 residues. The V end lost 4 bases, the J end lost 1 base, and 7 bases lay between the germline ends. CDR1 MNHEY and CDR2 SMNVEV come from the germline V gene (reference sequence). In DNA form, the CDR3 reads TGTGCCAGCAGTTCTAGGGCCCAAGAGACCCAGTACTTC. Translation gives CASSSRAQETQYF.

The V and J genes are TRBV7-8 and TRBJ1-1; D remains ambiguous. CDR3 length equals 14 residues. V lost 1 base, J lost 3 bases, and 9 bases lay in between. Germline V gives CDR1 SGHVS, CDR2 FQNEAQ. CDR3 residues: CASSLGRGYTEAFF. The CDR3 DNA follows: TGTGCCAGCAGCTTAGGAAGAGGATACACTGAAGCTTTCTTT.

J is TRBJ2-2 and V is TRBV10-1; D is perhaps TRBD2 (5 bases). This CDR3 comprises 14 residues. Germline V gives CDR1 WNHNN, CDR2 SYGVQD (reference sequence). V was trimmed by 11 bases and J by 5 bases, leaving 18 bases between them. This CDR3 reads CAVEKPSGTGELFF. DNA of the CDR3: TGCGCCGTTGAGAAACCCTCGGGGACCGGGGAGCTGTTTTTT.

The V gene is TRBV27, the J gene TRBJ1-6; the D is unclear. Trimming took 0 bases from V and 9 from J, leaving 6 bases between them. Per germline, CDR1 MNHEY and CDR2 SMNVEV (reference sequence). The CDR3 spans 13 residues. The CDR3 bases are TGTGCCAGCAGTTTATCGATGGGTTCACCCCTCCACTTT. It specifies CASSLSMGSPLHF.

This chain uses TRBV5-4 with TRBJ2-4, with 14 bases that match TRBD2. The CDR3 is made up of 18 amino acids. J lost 1 base, V lost 0 bases, and 3 bases had no gene match. Per the germline V gene, CDR1 is SGHNT and CDR2 is YYREEE (reference sequence). The CDR3 sequence: CASSLGLAGGPAKNIQYF. CDR3 in DNA: TGTGCCAGCAGCTTGGGACTAGCGGGGGGGCCGGCCAAAAACATTCAGTACTTC.

The chain combines TRBV2 with TRBJ1-5; the D is unclear. Deletions cut 4 bases from V and 5 bases from J, with 12 bases between. Germline loops: CDR1 SNHLY, CDR2 FYNNEI. The CDR3 consists of 14 residues. CDR3: CASSVAQPYQPQHF. CDR3 DNA sequence: TGTGCCAGCAGTGTCGCACAGCCTTATCAGCCCCAGCATTTT.

The chain has TRBV7-9 and TRBJ1-1; possible D gene TRBD1, 5 bases. This CDR3 contains 13 residues. Between the trimmed V and J ends, which lost 10 bases and 2 bases, there was a span of 14 bases. CDR1 SEHNR and CDR2 FQNEAQ come from the germline V gene (reference sequence). The CDR3, as DNA: TGTGCCACGAGGGGTCCGGGAAACACTGAAGCTTTCTTT. It yields the protein CATRGPGNTEAFF.